The rows below give T cell receptor beta chains drawn from one sample of a study of blood T cell repertoires in COVID-19. The table came from immunoSEQ multiplex PCR; TCRdb's copy has only in-frame clones and leaves some out. The table has around 260,000 clones, 70% to 90% seen once. Sequencing was performed on peripheral blood. The receptors stem from a woman aged 60-75 years with COVID-19, enrolled during active disease. The CDR3 runs from the conserved cysteine through the conserved F or W. Fields, in order: clone size, CDR3 length, V gene, J gene, CDR3 protein. A row's size may be missing; if present it is once, few, many or a size class.

-	13	TRBV5-1	TRBJ2-7	CASSSTGGGEQYF
-	17	TRBV28	TRBJ1-2	CASTTLGGGGSAYGYTF
-	12	TRBV29-1	TRBJ2-7	CSVVSGRGEQYF
-	13	TRBV7-9	TRBJ2-3	CASSISNTDTQYF
-	15	TRBV9	TRBJ2-1	CASSVAWYGSGEQFF
-	16	TRBV19	TRBJ1-2	CASSPVQGTLNYGYTF
-	16	TRBV27	TRBJ1-5	CASRGQGGFSNQPQHF
-	15	TRBV27	TRBJ1-2	CASSLSIPRIYGYTF
-	14	TRBV11-1	TRBJ2-5	CASSFRDFSETQYF
-	13	TRBV19	TRBJ1-1	CASSFSGDTEAFF
-	17	TRBV24-1	TRBJ1-2	CATRWGPGQGPSYGYTF
-	15	TRBV30	TRBJ2-3	CAWMAGASGTDTQYF
-	14	TRBV20-1	TRBJ1-6	CSASEAQGVSPLHF
-	17	TRBV5-1	TRBJ2-2	CASSLSRTGLNTGELFF
-	19	TRBV5-4	TRBJ1-3	CASSLAGGTGRFAGNTIYF
once	15	TRBV27	TRBJ2-5	CASSPRTGDQETQYF
-	17	TRBV7-6	TRBJ2-3	CASSQRLATASTDTQYF
-	16	TRBV2	TRBJ2-3	CASSEFTGGVTDTQYF
-	15	TRBV7-2	TRBJ2-1	CASSPRASGRDEQFF
-	15	TRBV29-1	TRBJ1-1	CSVAARGGPNTEAFF
-	15	TRBV7-6	TRBJ1-2	CASSLLSGDLYGYTF
-	14	TRBV6-6	TRBJ2-5	CASSSYRDGETQYF
once	14	TRBV9	TRBJ2-1	CASSVDAGGYEQFF
-	15	TRBV4-1	TRBJ1-4	CASSPRDSRNEKLFF
-	15	TRBV3-1/TRBV3-2	TRBJ1-4	CASSLRTAVEEKLFF
-	12	TRBV6-2/TRBV6-3	TRBJ1-4	CASSYAGEKLFF
-	14	TRBV28	TRBJ1-6	CASSARGKGSPLHF
few	16	TRBV4-1	TRBJ1-5	CASSRGQGAGNQPQHF
-	19	TRBV6-6	TRBJ2-2	CASSPRTSGGPNPTGELFF
-	14	TRBV9	TRBJ2-3	CASSAPDRADTQYF
once	14	TRBV7-9	TRBJ2-7	CASSRQGPPYEQYF
-	17	TRBV4-1	TRBJ2-7	CASSQGLAESPSYEQYF
-	18	TRBV12-5	TRBJ2-2	CASGLVHGRTDDTGELFF
-	15	TRBV11-2	TRBJ2-1	CASSYGLVGPEVLFF
-	16	TRBV9	TRBJ2-1	CASSAPGGRGYNEQFF
-	13	TRBV11-3	TRBJ1-3	CASSSGGGNTIYF
-	17	TRBV27	TRBJ1-1	CASSLMSRHPRNTEAFF
few	18	TRBV9	TRBJ1-1	CASSRGGASSYLNTEAFF
-	16	TRBV5-8	TRBJ2-3	CASSKGLAGALDTQYF
-	14	TRBV9	TRBJ1-5	CASSVGDRGQPQHF
-	15	TRBV19	TRBJ2-2	CASSTRTAPTGELFF
-	13	TRBV19	TRBJ2-1	CATSREEVNEQFF
-	16	TRBV5-1	TRBJ2-3	CASSLMDRGHVDTQYF
-	13	TRBV3-1/TRBV3-2	TRBJ2-7	CASSRGLAYEQYF
-	12	TRBV2	TRBJ2-3	CATGQGSDTQYF
-	15	TRBV6-5	TRBJ1-2	CASSQGDRVNYGYTF
-	15	TRBV25-1	TRBJ1-1	CASSELGSLNTEAFF
-	19	TRBV27	TRBJ2-1	CASSLFWVSGNNDYNEQFF
-	14	TRBV28	TRBJ2-7	CASSLMGQSYEQYF
-	14	TRBV7-3	TRBJ2-1	CASSLEGGMNEQFF
-	15	TRBV5-4	TRBJ1-2	CASSLDGIDFGGYTF
-	14	TRBV19	TRBJ1-5	CASRGTGAQGPQHF
-	16	TRBV27	TRBJ2-1	CASSFRLAGGYNEQFF
-	13	TRBV3-1/TRBV3-2	TRBJ1-1	CASSQVGTAEAFF
once	15	TRBV12-5	TRBJ2-1	CASPPPGRPYNEQFF
-	15	TRBV5-1	TRBJ2-1	CASSYSTSGNNEQFF
-	14	TRBV3-1/TRBV3-2	TRBJ1-1	CASSLRTGVGEAFF
-	16	TRBV14	TRBJ1-1	CASSQVSRVLGLEAFF
few	14	TRBV6-2/TRBV6-3	TRBJ2-1	CASSPSGRGNEQFF
-	15	TRBV5-1	TRBJ2-2	CASSLAVRVTGELFF